Included here is one T cell receptor beta chain sequence, with context. The antigen is undetermined. The germline V gene has CDR1 LNHDA and CDR2 SQIVND (reference sequence). Between the trimmed V and J ends, which lost 2 bases and 1 base, there was a span of 11 bases. The CDR3 runs to 15 residues. It was with 60 Vbeta and 13 Jbeta primers that the PCR ran. Measured with immunoSEQ multiplex PCR; TCRdb has only the in-frame clones, and not every one. The table lists around 150,000 clones, around 74% of them singletons, with approximately 2% in the top ten. This sample is part of a study of cytomegalovirus exposure and HLA in healthy donors. The overall study: Ancestry clustering placed 81% of more than 350 genotyped donors in the Caucasian-associated cluster. Study conclusions and caveats: A later look showed TCR association rates differing by HLA locus, highest for DRB1 and lowest for HLA-C. Per a prior analysis, the majority of TCR beta V segments were productive roughly 87% or roughly 30% of the time.

Sequenced sample: PBMCs. The gene calls are TRBV19 and TRBJ1-1, with D possibly TRBD1 on 5 matching bases. The TCR was taken from a female donor in good health and CMV-seronegative. CDR3 sequence (DNA): TGTGCCAGTAGTATAACGGCCAGGGCGAACACTGAAGCTTTCTTT. Its protein product is CASSITARANTEAFF.